Presented here are 21 T cell receptor beta chains from one specimen sequenced in a study of blood T cell repertoires in COVID-19. The assay was immunoSEQ multiplex PCR, and TCRdb's table has in-frame clones only and misses some. The top ten hold 2.5% to 3.5% of the sample, which has some 200,000 clones, roughly nine tenths seen once. The sequenced material came from PBMCs or T cells enriched from blood (not recorded which). The receptors come from a woman aged 45-59 years in a cohort exposed to, infected with or recovered from COVID-19 (not recorded which).

V gene TRBV5-1 combines with J gene TRBJ2-5; 7 bases match TRBD2. Losses at the gene ends were 0 bases for V and 13 bases for J; bases not matched to a gene: 9. CDR1 is SGHRS, CDR2 YFSETQ, per germline. The CDR3 consists of 13 residues. The CDR3 is CASSLAGEGTLYF. The DNA for the CDR3 is TGCGCCAGCAGCTTGGCCGGGGAGGGGACGCTGTACTTC.

The rearrangement joins TRBV5-1 to TRBJ1-2; possible D gene TRBD1, 5 bases. V shed 0 bases and J shed 2 bases, with 8 bases lying between them. The CDR3 contains 14 residues. From germline, CDR1 is SGHRS and CDR2 YFSETQ. Written as DNA, the CDR3 is TGCGCCAGCAGCTTGGCCCCAGGGAACTATGGCTACACCTTC. It is translated as CASSLAPGNYGYTF.

The gene calls are TRBV6-5 and TRBJ1-6; a possible D gene is TRBD1 (6 bases). CDR3 length: 14 residues. Trimming took 2 bases from V and 6 from J, leaving 8 bases between them. Germline V gene data show CDR1 as MNHEY and CDR2 as SVGAGI. CDR3 amino acids: CASSYTRGNSPLHF. The CDR3 DNA sequence: TGTGCCAGCAGTTACACCAGGGGTAATTCACCCCTCCACTTT.

This clone was detected only a few times. The CDR3 bases are TGTGCCAGCAGCTCGCCAACAACAGGGCACACTGAAGCTTTCTTT. This sequence encodes CASSSPTTGHTEAFF. The chain uses TRBV7-2 and TRBJ1-1, with D possibly TRBD1 on 6 matching bases. The CDR3 is 15 residues long. Trimming took off 4 bases at V and 3 bases at J, with 15 bases between the two ends. CDR1 SGHTA and CDR2 FQGNSA come from the germline V gene.

The J gene is TRBJ2-5, the V gene TRBV30, with D possibly being TRBD1 (6 bases). Germline lookup yields CDR1 GTSNPN and CDR2 SVGIG (reference sequence). The germline V and J ends were trimmed by 0 bases and 3 bases, with 11 bases remaining between them. This CDR3 is built from 14 residues. CDR3 DNA sequence: TGTGCCTGGAGTGTACAGGACAGAGAAGAGACCCAGTACTTC. Protein: CAWSVQDREETQYF. The full variable domain, with the rest looked up from reference TRBV30 and TRBJ2-5, is SQTIHQWPATLVQPVGSPLSLECTVEGTSNPNLYWYRQAAGRGLQLLFYSVGIGQISSEVPQNLSASRPQDRQFILSSKKLLLSDSGFYLCAWSVQDREETQYFGPGTRLLVL.

The J gene is TRBJ2-1, the V gene TRBV6-5; TRBD1 matches 7 bases. Germline V gene data show CDR1 as MNHEY and CDR2 as SVGAGI. V shed 11 bases and J 6 bases; nucleotides not matched to a gene: 10. The CDR3 length is 13 residues. In nucleotides, the CDR3 is TGTGCCGTGACCCGGGACAGCGTCAATGAGCAGTTCTTC. It specifies CAVTRDSVNEQFF.

The chain uses TRBV24-1 and TRBJ2-7; a possible D gene is TRBD2 (7 bases). Trimming stripped 2 bases from V and 5 bases from J, with 15 bases between. The germline gives CDR1 KGHDR, CDR2 SFDVKD. There are 15 residues in the CDR3. The CDR3 sequence is CATSDSQGRDDEQYF. The CDR3 nucleotides read TGTGCCACCAGTGATTCCCAGGGGAGGGACGACGAGCAGTACTTC.

The chain is built from TRBV5-6 and TRBJ1-2, with TRBD1 as a possible D gene (6 bases). CDR3 length: 14 amino acids. Germline lookup yields CDR1 SGHDT and CDR2 YYEEEE. V dropped 0 bases and J dropped 4 bases, with 10 bases sitting between them. This CDR3 reads CASSLVSGVYGYTF. CDR3 bases: TGTGCCAGCAGCTTGGTTTCAGGGGTCTATGGCTACACCTTC. Full variable domain (missing parts from reference TRBV5-6 and TRBJ1-2): DAGVTQSPTHLIKTRGQQVTLRCSPKSGHDTVSWYQQALGQGPQFIFQYYEEEERQRGNFPDRFSGHQFPNYSSELNVNALLLGDSALYLCASSLVSGVYGYTFGSGTRLTVV.

The chain links TRBV18 to TRBJ2-6; the D is unclear. The CDR3 sequence is 16 residues long. CDR1 and CDR2 (germline): KGHSH, LQKENI. V was cut by 0 bases and J by 0 bases, with 6 bases left in between. The CDR3 region is CASSPPAASGANVLTF. The CDR3 coding sequence is TGTGCCAGCTCACCACCGGCGGCCTCTGGGGCCAACGTCCTGACTTTC.

The V and J genes are TRBV15 and TRBJ2-1; 7 bases fit TRBD2. Germline V gene data show CDR1 as LNHNV and CDR2 as YYDKDF (reference sequence). Unmatched junction bases numbered 3, after V lost 3 bases and J lost 10 bases. This CDR3 comprises 12 residues. In nucleotides, the CDR3 is TGTGCCACCAGCAGCTATAGCGGGGAGCAGTTCTTC. It encodes CATSSYSGEQFF.

Regarding this clone: The junction departs from germline at one end; a sequencing error may be responsible. The chain uses TRBV7-7 and TRBJ1-1; 10 bases align to TRBD1. The germline CDR1 and CDR2 sequences are SSHAT and FNYEAQ (reference sequence). The CDR3 extends over 13 amino acids. The CDR3 reads CASSRDRGTEAFF. CDR3 nucleotides: TGTGCTAGCAGCAGGGACAGGGGCACTGAAGCTTTCTTT.

The chain uses TRBV9 and TRBJ2-7; TRBD2 agrees at 11 bases. The CDR3 is 14 residues long. CDR1 and CDR2 from the germline V gene are SGDLS and YYNGEE. The trim removed 4 bases at V and 8 bases at J, leaving 8 bases unmatched. This CDR3 reads CASSPGLAVTKQYF. The CDR3 nucleotides are TGTGCCAGCAGCCCGGGACTAGCGGTTACAAAGCAGTACTTC.

V is TRBV3-1 (or the pseudogene TRBV3-2) and J is TRBJ2-7; 8 nucleotides line up with TRBD1. Trimming at V came to 2 bases and at J to 6 bases, leaving 6 bases not matched to a gene. Per the germline V gene, CDR1 is LGHDT and CDR2 is YNNKEL (reference sequence). The CDR3 totals 14 residues. CDR3 nucleotide sequence: TGTGCCAGCAGCCAATCCGGACAGGGATCCGAGCAGTACTTC. Its translation: CASSQSGQGSEQYF.

The chain joins TRBV5-4 to TRBJ2-2; TRBD1 matches at 7 bases. The V gene's germline CDR1 is SGHNT and CDR2 YYREEE (reference sequence). This CDR3 region has 15 residues. V dropped 0 bases and J dropped 1; count of bases not matched to a gene: 0. CDR3 residues: CASSLGQGNTGELFF. The CDR3 DNA is TGTGCCAGCAGCTTGGGACAGGGGAACACCGGGGAGCTGTTTTTT.

The CDR3 here is CASSQDVKQIYNYGYTF. CDR3 DNA: TGTGCCAGCAGCCAAGATGTGAAACAGATCTATAACTATGGCTACACCTTC. The rearrangement uses TRBV4-2 and TRBJ1-2; D unclear. Trimming shortened V by 0 bases and J by 1 base, and 15 bases separated the two germline ends. The CDR3 covers 17 residues. From germline, CDR1 is LGHNA and CDR2 YNFKEQ.

About this clone: Within the sample, other DNA sequences also encode this same CDR3. The chain combines TRBV7-2 with TRBJ1-5; 7 bases align to TRBD1. This CDR3 is built from 13 residues. Germline CDR1 SGHTA, CDR2 FQGNSA. V trimming: 4 bases; J trimming: 4 bases; junction bases outside the gene matches: 1. CDR3 coding DNA: TGTGCCAGCAGCTCACAGGGGAATCAGCCCCAGCATTTT. Amino acids: CASSSQGNQPQHF.

This clone appeared a single time. The genes are TRBV7-9 and TRBJ1-3, with D unresolved. V shed 1 base and J shed 0 bases, with 4 bases lying between them. CDR1 and CDR2 (germline): SEHNR, FQNEAQ (reference sequence). This CDR3 is built from 14 residues. This chain's CDR3 is CASSLGLSGNTIYF. The CDR3 nucleotides read TGTGCCAGCAGCTTAGGTCTCTCTGGAAACACCATATATTTT.

The rearrangement uses TRBV5-4 and TRBJ2-6, with a tentative D call TRBD1 (5 bases). This CDR3 contains 16 residues. Looked up from germline, CDR1 is SGHNT and CDR2 is YYREEE (reference sequence). V was pared by 0 bases and J by 10 bases, with 17 bases between. CDR3 sequence reads: CASSLAPDSKANVLTF. In DNA form, the CDR3 reads TGTGCCAGCAGCTTGGCCCCCGACAGCAAAGCTAACGTCCTGACTTTC.

This chain uses TRBV7-9 with TRBJ2-2, with 13 nucleotides matching TRBD2. Trimming at V came to 5 bases and at J to 5 bases, leaving 8 bases not matched to a gene. Germline V gives CDR1 SEHNR, CDR2 FQNEAQ (reference sequence). This CDR3 comprises 17 residues. The CDR3 sequence: CASSPRLAGGGTGELFF. CDR3 sequence (DNA): TGTGCCAGCAGCCCCCGACTAGCGGGGGGTGGGACCGGGGAGCTGTTTTTT. Full variable domain (outside the CDR3, taken from reference TRBV7-9 and TRBJ2-2): DTGVSQNPRHKITKRGQNVTFRCDPISEHNRLYWYRQTLGQGPEFLTYFQNEAQLEKSRLLSDRFSAERPKGSFSTLEIQRTEQGDSAMYLCASSPRLAGGGTGELFFGEGSRLTVL.

The chain has TRBV27 and TRBJ2-1, with 11 bases identical to TRBD1. The ends lost 3 bases at V and 9 bases at J; junction bases unmatched: 7. The CDR3 is 15 residues long. In germline, CDR1 is MNHEY, CDR2 SMNVEV (reference sequence). The CDR3 sequence: CASSFSDRGLVEQFF. As DNA, the CDR3 is TGTGCCAGCAGTTTCTCGGACAGGGGGCTAGTTGAGCAGTTCTTC.

The genes are TRBV6-2 or TRBV6-3 and TRBJ2-7, with D unresolved. Trimming cost V 6 bases and J 11 bases, with 14 bases left between them. CDR1 is MNHEY, CDR2 SVGEGT, per germline. The CDR3 loop spans 11 amino acids. CDR3 loop: CASSAGTEEYF. CDR3 bases: TGTGCCAGCAGCGCCGGAACTGAGGAGTACTTC.